Presented here are 20 T cell receptor beta chains from one specimen sequenced in a study of shared clonotypes between healthy human individuals. Profiling relied on immunoSEQ multiplex PCR, and the TCRdb table lists in-frame clones only, not all of them. In the table there are over a million clones, 95% to 99% of which are singletons. The sample consisted of naive CD4+ T cells sorted from blood. Subset here: CD45RA+ positively selected. The source of these receptors is a man aged 25 to 40 in good health.

V is TRBV11-2 and J is TRBJ2-6; no clear D. Germline assignment: CDR1 SGHAT and CDR2 FQNNGV. The CDR3 length is 13 residues. V shed 4 bases and J shed 2 bases, with 3 bases lying between them. For the CDR3, the DNA is TGTGCCAGCAGCTCGGCTGGGGCCAACGTCCTGACTTTC. Translated, it gives CASSSAGANVLTF.

V usage is TRBV15 and J usage is TRBJ2-7, with 8 bases fitting TRBD1. V trimming: 4 bases; J trimming: 5 bases; junction bases outside the gene matches: 7. CDR3 length: 14 amino acids. The V gene's germline CDR1 is LNHNV and CDR2 YYDKDF (reference sequence). The CDR3 is CATSKKTGDHEQYF. In DNA form, the CDR3 reads TGTGCCACCAGCAAAAAGACAGGGGACCACGAGCAGTACTTC.

The V call is TRBV4-3, the J call TRBJ2-2; D unresolved. Trimming took off 0 bases at V and 7 bases at J, with 12 bases between the two ends. The CDR3 is 15 amino acids. The germline V gene has CDR1 LGHNA and CDR2 YSLEER. The CDR3 loop is CASSQDRPPGGELFF. The CDR3 coding sequence is TGCGCCAGCAGCCAAGACAGGCCCCCGGGCGGGGAGCTGTTTTTT.

This chain uses TRBV15 with TRBJ2-7; maybe TRBD2 (5 bases). Germline lookup yields CDR1 LNHNV and CDR2 YYDKDF (reference sequence). The V and J ends lost 8 bases and 1 base respectively, with 18 bases between them. CDR3 size: 15 residues. CDR3 nucleotide sequence: TGTGCCACCCGGGGTAGGTCGCCCGCATCCTACGAGCAGTACTTC. Its translation is CATRGRSPASYEQYF.

On this clone itself: The sample carries other DNA sequences with the same CDR3. The rearrangement joins TRBV28 to TRBJ1-1, with D unclear. CDR1 MDHEN and CDR2 SYDVKM come from the germline V gene. V shed 4 bases and J shed 1 base, with 10 bases lying between them. This CDR3 region has 14 residues. The CDR3 loop is CASSSSGQNTEAFF. The CDR3 region has the DNA TGTGCCAGCAGTTCCTCGGGCCAGAACACTGAAGCTTTCTTT.

The chain has TRBV6-1 and TRBJ1-5; D gene unclear. CDR1 and CDR2 from the germline V gene are MNHNS and SASEGT. This CDR3 spans 13 amino acids. Trimming left V 6 bases short and J 5 bases short, with 11 bases between. The CDR3 nucleotides are TGTGCCAGCAGCCCGGAAGGTGATCAGCCCCAGCATTTT. The encoded protein is CASSPEGDQPQHF.

This clone was found once. V is TRBV18 and J is TRBJ2-1; 9 bases line up with TRBD2. J lost 7 bases, V lost 0 bases, and 4 bases had no gene match. Germline CDR1 KGHSH, CDR2 LQKENI. The CDR3 has 15 residues. The CDR3 nucleotides are TGTGCCAGCTCACCACCTAGCGGGAGTGGGAATGAGCAGTTCTTC. Its protein product is CASSPPSGSGNEQFF. The whole variable domain, remainder taken from reference TRBV18 and TRBJ2-1, is NAGVMQNPRHLVRRRGQEARLRCSPMKGHSHVYWYRQLPEEGLKFMVYLQKENIIDESGMPKERFSAEFPKEGPSILRIQQVVRGDSAAYFCASSPPSGSGNEQFFGPGTRLTVL.

This chain uses TRBV18 with TRBJ2-5, with D possibly called TRBD1 or TRBD2 (5 bases each). With 6 bases removed from V and 6 bases from J, the gap between germline ends came to 14 bases. CDR1 and CDR2 from the germline V gene are KGHSH and LQKENI. The CDR3 runs to 13 residues. The DNA of the CDR3 is TGTGCCAGCTCTCGGGACCCAGGCAAGACCCAGTACTTC. Amino acids: CASSRDPGKTQYF.

J is TRBJ2-7 and V is TRBV7-2; D gene unclear. The CDR3 runs 14 residues. The V and J ends lost 1 base and 0 bases respectively, with 7 bases between them. Germline loops: CDR1 SGHTA, CDR2 FQGNSA. The CDR3 here is CASSLEYRSYEQYF. CDR3 DNA sequence: TGTGCCAGCAGCTTAGAGTATCGCTCCTACGAGCAGTACTTC. The full variable domain, completed using reference TRBV7-2 and TRBJ2-7, is GAGVSQSPSNKVTEKGKDVELRCDPISGHTALYWYRQSLGQGLEFLIYFQGNSAPDKSGLPSDRFSAERTGGSVSTLTIQRTQQEDSAVYLCASSLEYRSYEQYFGPGTRLTVT.

V gene TRBV7-2 combines with J gene TRBJ1-5; tentatively, D is TRBD1 (6 bases). Germline-derived CDR1 and CDR2 are SGHTA and FQGNSA. V lost 2 bases to trimming and J lost 6 bases, with 14 bases between them. The CDR3 is 15 amino acids. CDR3 sequence reads: CASSLSGGGGQPQHF. CDR3 nucleotide sequence: TGTGCCAGCAGCTTATCGGGGGGGGGCGGTCAGCCCCAGCATTTT.

This clone showed up just once. The rearrangement links TRBV29-1 to TRBJ2-1; D assignment may be TRBD1 or TRBD2 (6 bases each). The V end lost 7 bases, the J end lost 8 bases, and 12 bases lay between the germline ends. The V gene's germline CDR1 is SQVTM and CDR2 ANQGSEA. The CDR3 loop spans 11 amino acids. CDR3 loop: CSGGALDEQFF. In DNA form, the CDR3 reads TGCAGCGGGGGGGCGTTGGATGAGCAGTTCTTC.

As concerns this clone: One junction end does not reproduce the germline sequence, and a read error may be involved. Other DNA sequences in the same sample also yield this CDR3. The gene calls are TRBV4-2 and TRBJ2-7, with D perhaps matching TRBD2 (5 bases). Germline V gene lookup returns CDR1 LGHNA and CDR2 YNFKEQ. The CDR3 is made up of 16 amino acids. CDR3 sequence reads: CASSQELGGPGNEQYF. The CDR3 coding sequence is TGTGCCAGCAGCCAAGAGCTTGGCGGGCCGGGGAACGAGCAGTATTTC.

This clone was recorded once. The chain couples TRBV7-2 to TRBJ2-5; D unclear. The CDR3 has 13 amino acids. CDR1 and CDR2 (germline): SGHTA, FQGNSA. Trimming left V 1 base short and J 7 bases short, with 10 bases between. The CDR3 here is CASSLDTFRTQYF. CDR3 DNA sequence: TGTGCCAGCAGCTTAGATACCTTCCGGACCCAGTACTTC. Filled out from reference TRBV7-2 and TRBJ2-5, the complete variable domain reads GAGVSQSPSNKVTEKGKDVELRCDPISGHTALYWYRQSLGQGLEFLIYFQGNSAPDKSGLPSDRFSAERTGGSVSTLTIQRTQQEDSAVYLCASSLDTFRTQYFGPGTRLLVL.

J is TRBJ2-2 and V is TRBV25-1, with no clear D. The CDR3 is 14 amino acids. Germline values: CDR1 MGHDK, CDR2 SYGVNS. With 8 bases removed from V and 4 bases from J, the gap between germline ends came to 14 bases. The CDR3 DNA reads as TGTGCCAGCCGGCCGGACGGAATCACCGGGGAGCTGTTTTTT. Protein: CASRPDGITGELFF.

The CDR3: CASSFKVRYEQYF. The CDR3 nucleotides read TGTGCCAGCAGTTTTAAGGTCCGTTACGAGCAGTACTTC. V is TRBV28 and J is TRBJ2-7, with D unresolved. This CDR3 has 13 amino acids. Trimming removed 3 bases at V and 4 bases at J, with 10 bases between. Germline V gene data show CDR1 as MDHEN and CDR2 as SYDVKM.

This chain's CDR3 is CASMGRGNTGELFF. CDR3 sequence (DNA): TGTGCCAGCATGGGGCGGGGGAACACCGGGGAGCTGTTTTTT. The J gene is TRBJ2-2, the V gene TRBV2, with D perhaps matching TRBD2 (6 bases). Germline CDR1 and CDR2: SNHLY and FYNNEI. V was shortened by 7 bases and J by 1 base, with 10 bases between the two germline ends. The CDR3 runs to 14 residues. The complete variable domain, with remaining parts taken from reference TRBV2 and TRBJ2-2, reads EPEVTQTPSHQVTQMGQEVILRCVPISNHLYFYWYRQILGQKVEFLVSFYNNEISEKSEIFDDQFSVERPDGSNFTLKIRSTKLEDSAMYFCASMGRGNTGELFFGEGSRLTVL.

This clone was seen just once. CDR3 region: CASSLSGLAINEQFF. The DNA of the CDR3 is TGTGCCAGCAGCTTATCGGGACTAGCGATCAATGAGCAGTTCTTC. J is TRBJ2-1 and V is TRBV11-2, with TRBD2 matching over 10 bases. This CDR3 is built from 15 residues. The germline V gene has CDR1 SGHAT and CDR2 FQNNGV. Losses at the gene ends were 2 bases for V and 6 bases for J; bases not matched to a gene: 4.

V usage is TRBV14 and J usage is TRBJ2-5, with 7 bases lining up with TRBD1. CDR1 and CDR2 from the germline V gene are SGHDN and FVKESK. Trimming at V came to 4 bases and at J to 2 bases, leaving 10 bases not matched to a gene. The CDR3 extends over 16 amino acids. The CDR3 DNA reads as TGTGCCAGCAGCCGTCAAATCGGGACAGAGCAAGAGACCCAGTACTTC. This encodes CASSRQIGTEQETQYF.

The chain is built from TRBV7-9 and TRBJ1-1, with TRBD1 as a possible D gene (5 bases). CDR3 length: 13 amino acids. Trimming left V 5 bases short and J 4 bases short, with 11 bases between. Germline V lookup: CDR1 SEHNR, CDR2 FQNEAQ (reference sequence). CDR3 region: CASSRRQGTEAFF. The CDR3 DNA follows: TGTGCCAGCAGCCGCCGCCAGGGCACTGAAGCTTTCTTT.

This chain connects TRBV7-2 to TRBJ2-5; a possible D gene is TRBD2 (6 bases). The CDR3 consists of 13 residues. Germline lookup yields CDR1 SGHTA and CDR2 FQGNSA. The V and J ends lost 6 bases and 2 bases respectively, with 10 bases between them. As DNA, the CDR3 is TGTGCCAGCAGGGCGGGGAATCAAGAGACCCAGTACTTC. This encodes CASRAGNQETQYF. The variable domain in full, completed from reference TRBV7-2 and TRBJ2-5, reads GAGVSQSPSNKVTEKGKDVELRCDPISGHTALYWYRQSLGQGLEFLIYFQGNSAPDKSGLPSDRFSAERTGGSVSTLTIQRTQQEDSAVYLCASRAGNQETQYFGPGTRLLVL.